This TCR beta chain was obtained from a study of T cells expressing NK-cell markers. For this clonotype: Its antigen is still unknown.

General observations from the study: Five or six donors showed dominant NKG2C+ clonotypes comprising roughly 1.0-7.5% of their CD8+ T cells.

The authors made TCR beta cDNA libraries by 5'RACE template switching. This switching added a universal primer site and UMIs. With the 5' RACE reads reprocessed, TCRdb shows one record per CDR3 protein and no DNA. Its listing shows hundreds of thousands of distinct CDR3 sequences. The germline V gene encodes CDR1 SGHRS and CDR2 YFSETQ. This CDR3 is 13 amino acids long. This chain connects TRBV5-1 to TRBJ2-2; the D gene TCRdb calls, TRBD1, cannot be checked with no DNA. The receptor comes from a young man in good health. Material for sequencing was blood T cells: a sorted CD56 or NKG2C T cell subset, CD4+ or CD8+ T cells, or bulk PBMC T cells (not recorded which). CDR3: CASSLTGTGELFF.